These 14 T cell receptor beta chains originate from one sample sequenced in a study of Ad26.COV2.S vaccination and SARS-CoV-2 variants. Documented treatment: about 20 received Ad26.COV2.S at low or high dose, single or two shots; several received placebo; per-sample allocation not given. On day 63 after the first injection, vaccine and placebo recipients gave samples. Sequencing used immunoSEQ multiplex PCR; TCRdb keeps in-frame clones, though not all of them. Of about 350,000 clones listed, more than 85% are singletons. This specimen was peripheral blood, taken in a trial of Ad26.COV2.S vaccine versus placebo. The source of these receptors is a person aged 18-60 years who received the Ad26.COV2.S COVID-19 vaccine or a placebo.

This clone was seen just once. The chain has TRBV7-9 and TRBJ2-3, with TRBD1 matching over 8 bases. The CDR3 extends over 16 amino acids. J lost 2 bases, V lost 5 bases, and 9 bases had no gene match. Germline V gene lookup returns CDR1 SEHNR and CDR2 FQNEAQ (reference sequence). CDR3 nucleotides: TGTGCCAGCAGCCCAGGGACAGGATTCCACACAGATACGCAGTATTTT. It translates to CASSPGTGFHTDTQYF.

CDR3: CASSPSGLYEQYF. The CDR3 nucleotides read TGTGCCAGCTCACCATCTGGACTCTACGAGCAGTACTTC. The V and J genes are TRBV18 and TRBJ2-7, with D perhaps TRBD2 (5 bases). This CDR3 has 13 amino acids. V was shortened by 2 bases and J by 3 bases, with 8 bases between the two germline ends. The germline V gene encodes CDR1 KGHSH and CDR2 LQKENI.

The CDR3 DNA reads TGTGCCAGCAGGCCCGAGCTGGCCAGTAGCACAGATACGCAGTATTTT. Encoded protein: CASRPELASSTDTQYF. The genes are TRBV7-2 and TRBJ2-3; D unresolved. This CDR3 contains 16 residues. CDR1 is SGHTA and CDR2 is FQGNSA in the germline V gene. Trimming took off 6 bases at V and 0 bases at J, with 16 bases between the two ends.

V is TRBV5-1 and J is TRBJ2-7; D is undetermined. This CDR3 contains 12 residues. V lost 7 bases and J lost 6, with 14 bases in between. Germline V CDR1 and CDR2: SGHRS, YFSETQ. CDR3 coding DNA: TGCGCCAGCTTCGGCAGTCTCCCCGAGCAGTACTTC. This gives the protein CASFGSLPEQYF.

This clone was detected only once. The CDR3 loop reads CAISERSTGELFF. CDR3 sequence (DNA): TGTGCCATCAGTGAGAGGAGCACCGGGGAGCTGTTTTTT. The chain joins TRBV10-3 to TRBJ2-2; D unclear. V lost 2 bases and J lost 4, with 5 bases in between. The V gene's germline CDR1 is ENHRY and CDR2 SYGVKD. This CDR3 comprises 13 residues.

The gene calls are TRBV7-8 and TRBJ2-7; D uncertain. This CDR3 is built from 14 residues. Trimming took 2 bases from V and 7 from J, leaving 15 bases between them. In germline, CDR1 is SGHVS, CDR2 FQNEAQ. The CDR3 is CASSLRAGRQEQYF. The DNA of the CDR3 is TGTGCCAGCAGCTTACGGGCAGGTCGCCAGGAGCAGTACTTC.

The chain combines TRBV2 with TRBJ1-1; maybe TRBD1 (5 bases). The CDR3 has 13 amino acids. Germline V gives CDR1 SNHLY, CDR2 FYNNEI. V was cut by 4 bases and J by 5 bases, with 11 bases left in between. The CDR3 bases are TGTGCCAGCAGTGTCTGGGGGGTGACTGAAGCTTTCTTT. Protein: CASSVWGVTEAFF. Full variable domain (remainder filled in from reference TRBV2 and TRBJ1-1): EPEVTQTPSHQVTQMGQEVILRCVPISNHLYFYWYRQILGQKVEFLVSFYNNEISEKSEIFDDQFSVERPDGSNFTLKIRSTKLEDSAMYFCASSVWGVTEAFFGQGTRLTVV.

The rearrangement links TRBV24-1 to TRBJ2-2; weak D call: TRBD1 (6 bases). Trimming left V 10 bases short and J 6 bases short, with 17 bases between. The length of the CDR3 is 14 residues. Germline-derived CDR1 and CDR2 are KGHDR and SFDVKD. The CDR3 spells CATGTPLAAGELFF. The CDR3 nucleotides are TGTGCCACGGGGACACCCCTAGCAGCCGGGGAGCTGTTTTTT.

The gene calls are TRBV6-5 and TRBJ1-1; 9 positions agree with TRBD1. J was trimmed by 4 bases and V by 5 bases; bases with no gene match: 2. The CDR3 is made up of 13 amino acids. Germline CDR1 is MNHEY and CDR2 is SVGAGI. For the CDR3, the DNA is TGTGCCAGCAGTCGACAGGGGGGCACTGAAGCTTTCTTT. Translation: CASSRQGGTEAFF.

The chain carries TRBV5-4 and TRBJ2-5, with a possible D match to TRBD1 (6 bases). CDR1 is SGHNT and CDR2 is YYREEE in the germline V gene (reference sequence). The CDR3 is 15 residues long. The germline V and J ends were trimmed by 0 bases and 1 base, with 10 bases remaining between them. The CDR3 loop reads CASSLVNRAQETQYF. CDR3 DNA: TGTGCCAGCAGCTTGGTAAACAGGGCCCAAGAGACCCAGTACTTC. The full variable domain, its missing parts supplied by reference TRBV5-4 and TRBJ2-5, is ETGVTQSPTHLIKTRGQQVTLRCSSQSGHNTVSWYQQALGQGPQFIFQYYREEENGRGNFPPRFSGLQFPNYSSELNVNALELDDSALYLCASSLVNRAQETQYFGPGTRLLVL.

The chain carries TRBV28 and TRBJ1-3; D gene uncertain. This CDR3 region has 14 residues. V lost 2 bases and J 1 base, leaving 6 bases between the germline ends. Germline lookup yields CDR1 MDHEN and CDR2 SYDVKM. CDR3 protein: CASSLDSSGNTIYF. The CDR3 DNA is TGTGCCAGCAGTTTAGATTCTTCTGGAAACACCATATATTTT.

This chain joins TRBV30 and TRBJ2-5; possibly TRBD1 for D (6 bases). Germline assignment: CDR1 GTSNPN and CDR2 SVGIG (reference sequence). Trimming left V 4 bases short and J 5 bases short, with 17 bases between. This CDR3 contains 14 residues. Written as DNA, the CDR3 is TGTGCCTGGAATAGACAGGCGTCTATTGAGACCCAGTACTTC. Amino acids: CAWNRQASIETQYF.

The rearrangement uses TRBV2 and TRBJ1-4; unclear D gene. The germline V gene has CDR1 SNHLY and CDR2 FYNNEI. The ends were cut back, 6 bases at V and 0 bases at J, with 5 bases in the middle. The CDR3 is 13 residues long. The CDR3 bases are TGTGCCAGCAGATTTGCAACTAATGAAAAACTGTTTTTT. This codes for CASRFATNEKLFF.

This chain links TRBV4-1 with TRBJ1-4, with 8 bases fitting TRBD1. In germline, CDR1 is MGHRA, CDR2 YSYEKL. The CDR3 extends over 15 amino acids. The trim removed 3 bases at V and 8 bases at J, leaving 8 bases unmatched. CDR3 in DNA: TGCGCCAGCAGCCAGGCCGGGACAGGTAGAGAAAAACTGTTTTTT. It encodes CASSQAGTGREKLFF.